This T cell receptor beta chain was identified in a study of blood T cell repertoires in COVID-19. On the study more broadly: COVID-19 samples from acute and convalescent phases originated in the United States, Italy and Spain. T cells, B-cell-depleted T cells, or PBMCs supplied cDNA or gDNA.

Germline trimming cut 2 bases from V and 1 base from J; bases unmatched to any gene: 6. CDR1 and CDR2 (germline): SGHKS, YYEKEE (reference sequence). The CDR3 length is 15 residues. In the original workflow: Nucleated cell number was recorded as an estimate derived from reference gene primer amplification. Assay used: immunoSEQ multiplex PCR; TCRdb lists only in-frame clones, some missing. Clone size and V and J calls were adopted from that table, with D and trimming inferred from the DNA. This sample has roughly 230,000 clones, with 90% found just once. J is TRBJ2-7 and V is TRBV5-5; 7 bases map to TRBD1. The TCR sequence derives from a woman aged 55-69 years with COVID-19, enrolled during active disease. The sequenced material came from peripheral blood. CDR3: CASSFLDRFSYEQYF. The CDR3 nucleotides are TGTGCCAGCAGCTTTCTGGACAGGTTTTCCTACGAGCAGTACTTC.